The 24 T cell receptor beta chains listed next were all sequenced from one sample in a study of T-cell reconstitution after alpha-beta-depleted transplantation in children. A library of TCRbeta sequences, prepared with unique molecular identifiers, was generated. One entry per CDR3 protein, called by TCRdb with MiXCR from the PCR reads. This table holds more than 450,000 distinct CDR3 sequences, 15% to 20% found once. The material was PBMCs from the stem cell graft donor, obtained from the stem cell graft. These receptors originate from a human donor who donated a stem cell graft to a child with acute lymphoblastic leukemia.

This chain uses TRBV5-1 with TRBJ1-4; maybe TRBD1 (5 bases). Trimming stripped 5 bases from V and 7 bases from J, with 15 bases between. The germline CDR1 and CDR2 sequences are SGHRS and YFSETQ. The CDR3 runs 14 residues. CDR3: CASSWGPSGEKLFF. CDR3 DNA: TGCGCCAGCAGTTGGGGACCTTCGGGTGAAAAACTGTTTTTT.

The chain employs TRBV6-1 and TRBJ1-2; the match to TRBD1 covers 8 bases. The CDR3 covers 17 residues. The V segment lost 5 bases and the J segment 0 bases; nucleotides outside the gene matches: 11. Germline-derived CDR1 and CDR2 are MNHNS and SASEGT. The CDR3 here is CASSRRDRPWANYGYTF. CDR3 in DNA: TGTGCCAGCAGTCGCCGGGACAGGCCATGGGCTAACTATGGCTACACCTTC.

This sequence joins TRBV24-1 and TRBJ2-5; TRBD1 aligns across 10 bases. The V gene's germline CDR1 is KGHDR and CDR2 SFDVKD. With V trimmed by 1 base and J by 4 bases, 2 bases remained unmatched. CDR3 size: 15 residues. CDR3 DNA sequence: TGTGCCACCAGTGATTTCGGGGACAGGGGAGAGACCCAGTACTTC. This sequence encodes CATSDFGDRGETQYF.

In its sample, this clonotype was seen a few times. The J gene is TRBJ1-1, the V gene TRBV10-2; D perhaps matches TRBD1 (6 bases). V lost 6 bases and J lost 2, with 25 bases in between. The CDR3 has 18 amino acids. Germline CDR1 and CDR2: WSHSY and SAAADI. CDR3 region: CASRAPRGSRRSNTEAFF. The CDR3 region has the DNA TGCGCCAGCAGAGCCCCTAGGGGGTCCCGAAGATCAAACACTGAAGCTTTCTTT.

This clonotype was found a few times. This chain uses TRBV5-6 with TRBJ2-7; 8 nucleotides match TRBD1. The germline V gene has CDR1 SGHDT and CDR2 YYEEEE. The CDR3 runs to 14 residues. With V trimmed by 2 bases and J by 6 bases, 7 bases remained unmatched. DNA of the CDR3: TGTGCCAGCAGCTTCGGGACAGGTTCGAGCGAGCAGTACTTC. Translation: CASSFGTGSSEQYF.

In this sample, this clonotype turned up a few times. The chain combines TRBV20-1 with TRBJ2-1; 11 bases agree with TRBD2. Germline CDR1 reads DFQATT; CDR2 reads SNEGSKA (reference sequence). Trimming removed 3 bases from V and 6 bases from J; junction bases left unmatched: 4. The length of the CDR3 is 14 residues. DNA of the CDR3: TGCAGTGCTAGCTCTAGCGGGAGGTTCAATGAGCAGTTCTTC. This translates into CSASSSGRFNEQFF.

This rearrangement joins TRBV9 to TRBJ2-1, with 12 bases lining up with TRBD2. The CDR3 consists of 20 residues. V lost 4 bases and J lost 0; bases outside the gene matches: 14. The germline CDR1 and CDR2 sequences are SGDLS and YYNGEE. CDR3 in DNA: TGTGCCAGCAGCCCGAGGGGGGGGACTAGCGGGTTGAGCTCCTACAATGAGCAGTTCTTC. Its translation: CASSPRGGTSGLSSYNEQFF.

This clonotype was counted ten times or more. The chain combines TRBV29-1 with TRBJ2-5; D not certain. Trimming left V 0 bases short and J 0 bases short, with 2 bases between. Germline V gene lookup returns CDR1 SQVTM and CDR2 ANQGSEA. The CDR3 contains 12 residues. The CDR3 bases are TGCAGCGTTGAAGAGCACCAAGAGACCCAGTACTTC. Protein: CSVEEHQETQYF.

This clonotype was seen more than once but under ten times. V and J are TRBV5-6 and TRBJ2-7; 11 bases match TRBD2. V shed 4 bases and J 4 bases; nucleotides not matched to a gene: 7. The CDR3 consists of 15 residues. Germline CDR1 is SGHDT and CDR2 is YYEEEE. In DNA form, the CDR3 reads TGTGCCAGCAGCACCGACGGGACTAGCGGTTACGAGCAGTACTTC. Amino acid sequence: CASSTDGTSGYEQYF.

The chain combines TRBV5-1 with TRBJ1-3; D unresolved. V lost 1 base and J lost 1, with 9 bases in between. Germline V gene data show CDR1 as SGHRS and CDR2 as YFSETQ. The CDR3 has 15 residues. The CDR3 DNA reads TGCGCCAGCAGCTTGTGGGCAGAGTCTGGAAACACCATATATTTT. The encoded protein is CASSLWAESGNTIYF.

This clonotype has just a few counts. V usage is TRBV29-1 and J usage is TRBJ2-7; D is unresolved. This CDR3 has 12 residues. Trimming removed 1 base from V and 7 bases from J, with 11 bases in between. Per germline, CDR1 SQVTM and CDR2 ANQGSEA. DNA for the CDR3: TGCAGCGTTGAAGTAGGGCCTGAGGAGCAGTACTTC. It encodes CSVEVGPEEQYF.

This clonotype was detected a few times. The rearrangement uses TRBV19 and TRBJ2-1, with 11 bases matching TRBD2. Germline V lookup: CDR1 LNHDA, CDR2 SQIVND (reference sequence). V lost 7 bases to trimming and J lost 5 bases; unmatched junction nucleotides: 7. This CDR3 spans 15 amino acids. Written as DNA, the CDR3 is TGTGCCAGTATCCAAACTAGCGGGAGACACAATGAGCAGTTCTTC. As protein: CASIQTSGRHNEQFF.

This clonotype was detected only a few times. The chain combines TRBV12-3 or TRBV12-4 with TRBJ2-7, with 9 bases aligning to TRBD1. The junction had 5 bases not matched to a gene; V was cut back by 6 bases and J by 2 bases. The CDR3 has 14 residues. CDR3 sequence: CASRTGTGTYEQYF. The CDR3 nucleotides read TGTGCCAGCAGAACCGGGACAGGGACCTACGAGCAGTACTTC.

The chain carries TRBV12-3 or TRBV12-4 and TRBJ2-1; D perhaps matches TRBD1 (5 bases). The CDR3 consists of 16 residues. With 0 bases removed from V and 7 bases from J, the gap between germline ends came to 16 bases. The CDR3 region has the DNA TGTGCCAGCAGTTTAGCGCTGGTCAGGGAACAGAATGAGCAGTTCTTC. Amino acid sequence: CASSLALVREQNEQFF.

This chain joins TRBV25-1 and TRBJ2-2; weak D call: TRBD1 (5 bases). The V and J ends lost 5 bases and 1 base respectively, with 8 bases between them. Germline V gene sequence: CDR1 MGHDK, CDR2 SYGVNS. There are 14 residues in the CDR3. The CDR3 DNA is TGTGCCAGCAGTATAGGACAGAACACCGGGGAGCTGTTTTTT. It translates to CASSIGQNTGELFF.

J is TRBJ2-7 and V is TRBV5-1; TRBD1 is a possible D gene (5 bases). The V gene's germline CDR1 is SGHRS and CDR2 YFSETQ. The length of the CDR3 is 14 residues. The ends were cut back, 0 bases at V and 4 bases at J, with 11 bases in the middle. The CDR3 region is CASSLVQGRYEQYF. The CDR3 DNA reads TGCGCCAGCAGCTTGGTGCAGGGCCGATACGAGCAGTACTTC.

This clonotype was seen only a few times. The V gene is TRBV10-3, the J gene TRBJ2-1, with D tentatively TRBD1 or TRBD2 (5 bases each). V lost 6 bases, J lost 4 bases, and 16 bases lay in between. The CDR3 runs 15 residues. Germline V gene sequence: CDR1 ENHRY, CDR2 SYGVKD. CDR3 DNA: TGTGCCATCAGCCCAGTCGGGACCCGTTACAATGAGCAGTTCTTC. This translates into CAISPVGTRYNEQFF.

The chain has TRBV29-1 and TRBJ2-1; TRBD2 matches at 9 bases. CDR3 length: 15 residues. V trimming: 8 bases; J trimming: 7 bases; junction bases outside the gene matches: 15. The germline gives CDR1 SQVTM, CDR2 ANQGSEA. This CDR3 is CSPPDGSGRPNEQFF. CDR3 nucleotides: TGCAGCCCTCCCGATGGTAGCGGGAGACCAAATGAGCAGTTCTTC.

The genes are TRBV29-1 and TRBJ1-1; 8 nucleotides agree with TRBD1. CDR3 length equals 12 residues. Germline V CDR1 and CDR2: SQVTM, ANQGSEA. V shed 6 bases and J 6 bases; nucleotides not matched to a gene: 6. CDR3 sequence (DNA): TGCAGCGTCCCAGGGGGCCGGGCTGAAGCTTTCTTT. This sequence encodes CSVPGGRAEAFF.

The rearrangement joins TRBV15 to TRBJ1-6; D not resolved. The CDR3 spans 12 residues. Germline lookup yields CDR1 LNHNV and CDR2 YYDKDF (reference sequence). Trimming stripped 6 bases from V and 5 bases from J, with 5 bases between. CDR3 DNA: TGTGCCACCAGGGGGAATAATTCACCCCTCCACTTT. Protein: CATRGNNSPLHF.

A few counts support this clonotype. The chain uses TRBV29-1 and TRBJ1-1, with a weak D call TRBD1 (6 bases). Trimming removed 6 bases from V and 3 bases from J, with 26 bases in between. Germline V gene lookup returns CDR1 SQVTM and CDR2 ANQGSEA. This CDR3 region has 17 residues. The chain's CDR3 is CSVGGETGTRPYTEAFF. The CDR3 DNA reads TGCAGCGTGGGGGGCGAGACAGGAACTAGACCCTACACTGAAGCTTTCTTT.

The genes are TRBV12-3 or TRBV12-4 and TRBJ2-1; D is ambiguous. CDR3 length: 12 amino acids. The germline V and J ends were trimmed by 6 bases and 3 bases, with 6 bases remaining between them. The CDR3 DNA follows: TGTGCCAGCAGCGAAGACTACAATGAGCAGTTCTTC. The encoded protein is CASSEDYNEQFF.

The rearrangement links TRBV20-1 to TRBJ1-3; possibly TRBD1 for D (5 bases). V gave up 0 bases and J gave up 0 bases, with 6 bases separating them. Looked up from germline, CDR1 is DFQATT and CDR2 is SNEGSKA (reference sequence). The CDR3 runs to 14 residues. The CDR3 bases are TGCAGTGCTAGAGAAGGGGTCTCTGGAAACACCATATATTTT. Its protein product is CSAREGVSGNTIYF.

The CDR3 bases are TGCGCCAGCAGCGCTCCCGACAGGGAAGCGAGTGGCTACACCTTC. Its protein product is CASSAPDREASGYTF. The chain has TRBV4-1 and TRBJ1-2, with 7 bases aligning to TRBD1. Germline CDR1 MGHRA, CDR2 YSYEKL. The length of the CDR3 is 15 residues. The V and J ends lost 5 bases and 7 bases, in that order; junction bases with no gene match: 13.